The 4 T cell receptor beta chains given below trace back to one sample, sequenced in a study of T cells in Graves' hyperthyroidism and ophthalmopathy. Amplification yielded TCR beta CDR3 regions, with RNA transcripts as the source. Carried out on the TCR CDR3, a first-round RT-PCR used the HTBI primer set. Using its own MiXCR run on the multiplex PCR reads, TCRdb lists one record per CDR3 protein. The top ten clones hold about 8% of a sample with roughly 570,000 distinct CDR3 sequences, roughly 50% of them seen once. The material sequenced was peripheral blood or thyroid tissue (not recorded which). These receptors originate from a woman younger than 30 with Graves' hyperthyroidism.

This clonotype was seen a handful of times. The CDR3 nucleotides are TGTGCCAGCTCACTGCACGAGACCCTAGACACTGAAGCTTTCTTT. Amino acids: CASSLHETLDTEAFF. This chain joins TRBV18 and TRBJ1-1; D unresolved. CDR3 size: 15 residues. Per germline, CDR1 KGHSH and CDR2 LQKENI. V was shortened by 4 bases and J by 3 bases, with 15 bases between the two germline ends.

To note about this clonotype: The junction does not match germline at one end; this may be a read error. The chain joins TRBV10-3 to TRBJ1-2; 7 bases map to TRBD1. Germline V gene data show CDR1 as ENHRY and CDR2 as SYGVKD. The CDR3 length is 12 residues. This CDR3 reads CASSEGQYGYTF. The CDR3, as DNA: TGTGCCAGCAGTGAGGGACAGTACGGCTACACCTTC.

This clonotype was observed many times. The V call is TRBV20-1, the J call TRBJ1-1, with D perhaps TRBD1 (6 bases). Per the germline V gene, CDR1 is DFQATT and CDR2 is SNEGSKA (reference sequence). Trimming left V 3 bases short and J 3 bases short, with 14 bases between. This CDR3 is built from 14 residues. CDR3 nucleotides: TGCAGTGCTAGGGGCCCGGACAGTGACACTGAAGCTTTCTTT. This gives the protein CSARGPDSDTEAFF.

A remark on this clonotype: At one end the junction does not follow the germline gene, possibly because of a read error. This rearrangement joins TRBV7-9 to TRBJ2-7; 8 bases match TRBD2. The CDR3 has 14 amino acids. Per the germline V gene, CDR1 is SEHNR and CDR2 is FQNEAQ (reference sequence). The CDR3 region is CASSYSGISCEQYF. For the CDR3, the DNA is TGTGCCAGCAGCTATAGCGGGATTTCCTGCGAGCAGTACTTC.